This paragraph covers one TCR beta chain sequence. V was clipped by 3 bases and J by 7 bases; unmatched bases: 7. CDR3 length: 16 amino acids. CDR1 is KGHSH, CDR2 LQKENI, per germline. Samples underwent the assay at deep level. Tens of thousands of T cell genomes (around 200 ng DNA) went into each sorted-subset replicate. Data came from immunoSEQ multiplex PCR; TCRdb stores just in-frame clones and leaves some out. The table shows over a million clones, with 95% to 99% occurring only once. The data derive from a study of shared clonotypes between healthy human individuals. Sequencing input: naive CD4+ T cells sorted from blood. Described subset: CD45RA+ positively selected. The rearrangement uses TRBV18 and TRBJ2-1; 12 positions agree with TRBD2. The sequence was obtained from a man younger than 40 in good health. For the CDR3, the DNA is TGTGCCAGCTCACCGTACGGGACTAGCGGGCAGAATGAGCAGTTCTTC. Its translation is CASSPYGTSGQNEQFF.